The 18 T cell receptor beta chains reported below all come from one sample, sequenced in a study of blood T cell repertoires in COVID-19. Assay used: immunoSEQ multiplex PCR; TCRdb lists only in-frame clones, some missing. The data hold 200,000 to 250,000 clones, with 86% observed a single time. The source material was PBMCs or T cells enriched from blood (not recorded which). The receptors here all came from a woman aged 50 to 65 in a cohort exposed to, infected with or recovered from COVID-19 (not recorded which).

In its sample, this clone was seen once. The chain couples TRBV5-1 to TRBJ1-1; the D gene is possibly TRBD1 (6 bases). The CDR3 is made up of 15 amino acids. V was clipped by 4 bases and J by 0 bases, with 13 bases between them. CDR1 SGHRS and CDR2 YFSETQ come from the germline V gene. The CDR3 protein is CASSPLGGVNTEAFF. In nucleotides, the CDR3 is TGCGCCAGCAGCCCTTTAGGGGGAGTGAACACTGAAGCTTTCTTT.

This clone was seen more than once but under ten times. This sequence joins TRBV4-3 and TRBJ2-5; perhaps TRBD2 as D (5 bases). Germline loops: CDR1 LGHNA, CDR2 YSLEER. The V and J ends lost 0 bases and 2 bases respectively, with 10 bases between them. The CDR3 extends over 15 amino acids. In DNA, the CDR3 is TGCGCCAGCAGCCAAGAGCGAGGAGGTCAAGAGACCCAGTACTTC. Translated: CASSQERGGQETQYF.

The chain employs TRBV2 and TRBJ1-5; 7 bases map to TRBD1. This CDR3 has 13 residues. The junction had 7 bases not matched to a gene; V was cut back by 8 bases and J by 6 bases. Germline V gene data show CDR1 as SNHLY and CDR2 as FYNNEI. The CDR3 nucleotides are TGTGCCAGCTCAGGCACAGGGGCTCAGCCCCAGCATTTT. Translated: CASSGTGAQPQHF.

The chain carries TRBV11-1 and TRBJ2-5, with TRBD1 as a possible D gene (6 bases). CDR3 length equals 15 residues. CDR1 and CDR2 (germline): SGHAT, FQDESV (reference sequence). Deletions cut 5 bases from V and 3 bases from J, with 16 bases between. The CDR3 region has the DNA TGTGCCAGCAGCCCGGGACACATGGGGGAAGAGACCCAGTACTTC. This sequence encodes CASSPGHMGEETQYF.

The rearrangement links TRBV3-1 (or the pseudogene TRBV3-2) to TRBJ1-1; a possible D gene is TRBD1 (5 bases). Trimming stripped 4 bases from V and 4 bases from J, with 16 bases between. Germline lookup yields CDR1 LGHDT and CDR2 YNNKEL (reference sequence). The CDR3 contains 15 residues. The CDR3 is CASSRLARGSTEAFF. The CDR3 nucleotides are TGTGCCAGCAGCCGACTTGCCCGGGGGTCCACTGAAGCTTTCTTT.

The chain employs TRBV7-9 and TRBJ1-6, with 7 bases lining up with TRBD1. The germline CDR1 and CDR2 sequences are SEHNR and FQNEAQ (reference sequence). Trimming cost V 5 bases and J 9 bases; bases outside gene matches: 7. The CDR3 is 14 amino acids. The DNA of the CDR3 is TGTGCCAGCAGCCGCGGACAGGACGGTTCACCCCTCCACTTT. Translated: CASSRGQDGSPLHF.

The chain employs TRBV19 and TRBJ2-5; 13 positions match TRBD2. This CDR3 is 17 amino acids long. Germline V gives CDR1 LNHDA, CDR2 SQIVND (reference sequence). V trimming: 3 bases; J trimming: 5 bases; junction bases outside the gene matches: 9. This chain's CDR3 is CASSIGRGLAGLETQYF. DNA for the CDR3: TGTGCCAGTAGTATCGGCCGGGGACTAGCGGGGCTCGAGACCCAGTACTTC.

CDR3 in amino acids: CASSLGPANSPLHF. The CDR3 DNA follows: TGTGCCAGCAGCTTAGGGCCCGCAAATTCACCCCTCCACTTT. The chain recombines TRBV7-8 with TRBJ1-6; D gene uncertain. CDR3 length: 14 residues. The germline gives CDR1 SGHVS, CDR2 FQNEAQ. Trimming pared 1 base from V and 7 bases from J, leaving 8 bases between.

This rearrangement joins TRBV5-1 to TRBJ1-5; D uncertain. V gave up 4 bases and J gave up 5 bases, with 19 bases separating them. This CDR3 has 16 amino acids. Germline CDR1 SGHRS, CDR2 YFSETQ. The CDR3 DNA follows: TGCGCCAGCAGCCCCACGTCGGGAGGGCCTCATCAGCCCCAGCATTTT. Translated, it gives CASSPTSGGPHQPQHF.

The chain is built from TRBV5-1 and TRBJ2-3; TRBD2 agrees at 12 bases. The CDR3 length is 15 residues. Germline values: CDR1 SGHRS, CDR2 YFSETQ. J was trimmed by 0 bases and V by 5 bases; bases with no gene match: 1. The CDR3 DNA follows: TGCGCCAGCAGACTAGCGGGGGGCAGCACAGATACGCAGTATTTT. Its protein product is CASRLAGGSTDTQYF.

The chain uses TRBV7-2 and TRBJ1-6; TRBD1 matches 10 bases. Trimming cost V 5 bases and J 10 bases; bases outside gene matches: 8. The CDR3 is made up of 15 amino acids. The germline V gene encodes CDR1 SGHTA and CDR2 FQGNSA. The CDR3 DNA reads as TGTGCCAGCAGCCCCTGGACAGGGGGGGACTCACCCCTCCACTTT. This translates into CASSPWTGGDSPLHF.

V is TRBV18 and J is TRBJ1-2, with 8 nucleotides matching TRBD1. Unmatched junction bases numbered 8, after V lost 3 bases and J lost 2 bases. CDR1 KGHSH and CDR2 LQKENI come from the germline V gene. CDR3 length: 16 residues. CDR3 nucleotide sequence: TGTGCCAGCTCACCCTATGGACAGGGAGGAAACTATGGCTACACCTTC. Protein sequence: CASSPYGQGGNYGYTF.

The chain is built from TRBV18 and TRBJ1-2; a possible D gene is TRBD1 (6 bases). The CDR3 covers 13 residues. V lost 5 bases to trimming and J lost 8 bases, with 15 bases between them. Germline-derived CDR1 and CDR2 are KGHSH and LQKENI. This CDR3 reads CASSTQDTGGYTF. The CDR3 DNA sequence: TGTGCCAGCTCAACACAAGACACAGGGGGCTACACCTTC.

The chain links TRBV29-1 to TRBJ1-5, with unresolved D. CDR3 size: 14 residues. Trimming pared 7 bases from V and 1 base from J, leaving 14 bases between. Germline V gene data show CDR1 as SQVTM and CDR2 as ANQGSEA. The CDR3 region is CSATSPGSNQPQHF. The CDR3 DNA reads TGCAGCGCCACTTCCCCGGGGAGCAATCAGCCCCAGCATTTT.

In DNA, the CDR3 is TGTGCCAGCAGGGGAACAGGGAACTATGGCTACACCTTC. It specifies CASRGTGNYGYTF. V gene TRBV28 combines with J gene TRBJ1-2; D is perhaps TRBD1 (6 bases). Germline values: CDR1 MDHEN, CDR2 SYDVKM. The V end lost 6 bases, the J end lost 2 bases, and 10 bases lay between the germline ends. CDR3 length equals 13 residues.

This clone turned up a few times. The V call is TRBV6-2 or TRBV6-3, the J call TRBJ1-1, with no clear D. The CDR3 has 13 residues. Trimming took 3 bases from V and 0 from J, leaving 5 bases between them. Germline V gene data show CDR1 as MNHEY and CDR2 as SVGEGT. The CDR3 protein is CASSYSMNTEAFF. CDR3 DNA: TGTGCCAGCAGTTATTCAATGAACACTGAAGCTTTCTTT.

V usage is TRBV19 and J usage is TRBJ1-2, with D unclear. The CDR3 is made up of 13 amino acids. Germline V gene data show CDR1 as LNHDA and CDR2 as SQIVND (reference sequence). Deletions cut 4 bases from V and 3 bases from J, with 9 bases between. The CDR3 DNA is TGTGCCAGTAGTACAAACGGGGACTATGGCTACACCTTC. It specifies CASSTNGDYGYTF.

The chain uses TRBV7-8 and TRBJ1-5; D perhaps matches TRBD1 (5 bases). Between the trimmed V and J ends, which lost 1 base and 11 bases, there was a span of 12 bases. Germline-derived CDR1 and CDR2 are SGHVS and FQNEAQ. CDR3 length: 13 amino acids. Written as DNA, the CDR3 is TGTGCCAGCAGCTTAGACGGGACTTCAGCCCAGCATTTT. It yields the protein CASSLDGTSAQHF. Together with reference TRBV7-8 and TRBJ1-5, the CDR3 gives the full variable domain: GAGVSQSPRYKVAKRGQDVALRCDPISGHVSLFWYQQALGQGPEFLTYFQNEAQLDKSGLPSDRFFAERPEGSVSTLKIQRTQQEDSAVYLCASSLDGTSAQHFGDGTRLSIL.